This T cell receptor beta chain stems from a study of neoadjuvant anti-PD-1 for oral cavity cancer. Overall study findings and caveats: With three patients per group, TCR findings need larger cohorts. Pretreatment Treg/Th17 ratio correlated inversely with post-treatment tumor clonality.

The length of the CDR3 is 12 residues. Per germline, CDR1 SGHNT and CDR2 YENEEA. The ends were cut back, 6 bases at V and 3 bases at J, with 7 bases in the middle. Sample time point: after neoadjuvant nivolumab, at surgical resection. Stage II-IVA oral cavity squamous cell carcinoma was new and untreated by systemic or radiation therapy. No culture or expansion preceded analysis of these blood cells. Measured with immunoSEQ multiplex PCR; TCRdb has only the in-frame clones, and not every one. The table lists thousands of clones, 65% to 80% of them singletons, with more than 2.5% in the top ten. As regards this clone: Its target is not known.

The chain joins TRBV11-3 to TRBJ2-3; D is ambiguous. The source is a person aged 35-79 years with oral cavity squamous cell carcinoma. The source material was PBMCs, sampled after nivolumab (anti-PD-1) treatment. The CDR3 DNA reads TGTGCCAGCAGGTGGGGAACAGATACGCAGTATTTT. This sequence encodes CASRWGTDTQYF.